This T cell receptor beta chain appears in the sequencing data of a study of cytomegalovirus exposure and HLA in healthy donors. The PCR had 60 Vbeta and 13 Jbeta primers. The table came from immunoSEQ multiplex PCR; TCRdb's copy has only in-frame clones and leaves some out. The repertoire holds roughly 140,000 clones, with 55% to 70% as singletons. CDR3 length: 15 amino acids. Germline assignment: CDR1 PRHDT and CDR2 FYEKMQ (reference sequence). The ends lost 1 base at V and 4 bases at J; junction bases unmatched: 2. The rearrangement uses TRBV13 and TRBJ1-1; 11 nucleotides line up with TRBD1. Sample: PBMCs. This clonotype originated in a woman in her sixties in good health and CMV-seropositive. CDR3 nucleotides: TGTGCCAGCAGCTTAGATGGGACAGGGGGCACTGAAGCTTTCTTT. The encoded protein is CASSLDGTGGTEAFF.